This T cell receptor beta chain derives from a study of CD8 T cells in ankylosing spondylitis. Findings and caveats of the study: Researchers report that disease-linked clones proved CD8+ and relatively rare in peripheral blood. A motif in TCR beta, a set of eight or nine highly homologous variants, appeared characteristic of ankylosing spondylitis blood. Researchers reportedly found disease-linked clones significantly enriched in matched ankylosing spondylitis synovial fluid. Previously reported in reactive arthritis synovial fluid and blood were some of the motif variants.

It was by quantitative 5'-RACE with molecular barcodes that TCR beta libraries were made. In TCRdb, the 5' RACE reads were re-called with MiXCR into one record per CDR3 protein. The sample includes hundreds of thousands of distinct CDR3 sequences, 25% to 30% of them seen just once. Concerning this clonotype: The antigen remains unidentified.

The CDR3 is 12 residues long. V lost 0 bases and J lost 14, with 12 bases in between. Germline loops: CDR1 KGHDR, CDR2 SFDVKD. The genes are TRBV24-1 and TRBJ1-2; possibly TRBD1 for D (6 bases). The receptor was derived from a male donor with ankylosing spondylitis. Specimen: blood, either unsorted or a sorted T cell fraction (not recorded which). CDR3 amino acids: CATSDLRQGKTF. DNA of the CDR3: TGTGCCACCAGTGATTTGCGGCAGGGGAAAACCTTC.